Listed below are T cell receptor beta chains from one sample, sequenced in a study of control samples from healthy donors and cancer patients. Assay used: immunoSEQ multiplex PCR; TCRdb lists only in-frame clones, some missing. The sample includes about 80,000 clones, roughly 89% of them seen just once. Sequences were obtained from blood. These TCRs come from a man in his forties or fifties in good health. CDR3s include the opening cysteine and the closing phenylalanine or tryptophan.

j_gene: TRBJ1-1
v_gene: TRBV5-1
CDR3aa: CASSSLIGNMNTEAFF

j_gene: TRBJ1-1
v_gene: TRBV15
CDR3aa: CATSRADGEAFF

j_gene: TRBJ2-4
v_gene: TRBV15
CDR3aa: CATSRASSQNIQYF

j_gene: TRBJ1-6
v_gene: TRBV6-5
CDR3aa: CASSYVQGRPPLHF

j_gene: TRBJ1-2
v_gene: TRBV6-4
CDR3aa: CASSPGMNYGYTF

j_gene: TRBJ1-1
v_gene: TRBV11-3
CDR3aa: CASSSYREPTEAFF

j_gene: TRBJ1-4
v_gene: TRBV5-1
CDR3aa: CASSEDRGGGSGEKLFF

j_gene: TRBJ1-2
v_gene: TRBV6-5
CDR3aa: CASKGTAPTHYGYTF

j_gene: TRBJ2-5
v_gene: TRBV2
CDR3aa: CASSEWGTGKETQYF

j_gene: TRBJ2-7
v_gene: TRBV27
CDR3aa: CASSFLGRGQGAYEQYF

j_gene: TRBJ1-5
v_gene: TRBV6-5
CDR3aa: CASRPTNSNQPQHF

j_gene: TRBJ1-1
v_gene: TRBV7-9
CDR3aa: CASRIYQGGTEAFF

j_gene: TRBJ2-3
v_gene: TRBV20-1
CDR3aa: CSAAIGDTQYF

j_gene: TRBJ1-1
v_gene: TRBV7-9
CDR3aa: CASSLVRREEAFF

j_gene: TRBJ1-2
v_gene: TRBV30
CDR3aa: CAWSVGGRKYGYTF

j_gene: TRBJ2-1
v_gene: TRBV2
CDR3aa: CASSVYEQFF

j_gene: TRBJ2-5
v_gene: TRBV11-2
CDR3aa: CASSPIQGSPSYF

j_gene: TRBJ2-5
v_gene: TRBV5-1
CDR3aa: CASSFGKETQYF

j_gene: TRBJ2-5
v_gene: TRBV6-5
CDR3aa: CASSYFSEGAQETQYF

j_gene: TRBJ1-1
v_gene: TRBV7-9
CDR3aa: CASSPREGTEAFF

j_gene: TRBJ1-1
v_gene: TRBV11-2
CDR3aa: CASSLYQANTEAFF

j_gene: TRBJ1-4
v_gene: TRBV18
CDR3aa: CASSPIAGRLLEKLFF

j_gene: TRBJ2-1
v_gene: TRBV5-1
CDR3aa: CASSFSGASGNEQFF

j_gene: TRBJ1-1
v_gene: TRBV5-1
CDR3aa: CASSTGQGTEAFF

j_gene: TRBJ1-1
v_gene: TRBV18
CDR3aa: CASSPTVNTEAFF

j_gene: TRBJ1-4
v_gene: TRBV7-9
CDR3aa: CASSLAGDEKLFF

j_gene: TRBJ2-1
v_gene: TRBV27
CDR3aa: CASSRRTSGGANEQFF

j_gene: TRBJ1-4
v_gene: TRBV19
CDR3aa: CASSIIFGKLFF

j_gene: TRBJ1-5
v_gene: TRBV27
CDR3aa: CASSLEGIQPQHF

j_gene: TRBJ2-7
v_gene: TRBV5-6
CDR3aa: CASGRPGTGTYEQYF

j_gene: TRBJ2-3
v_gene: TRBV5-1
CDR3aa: CASSFLGAGDTQYF

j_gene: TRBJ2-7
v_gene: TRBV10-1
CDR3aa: CASSDNDEQYF

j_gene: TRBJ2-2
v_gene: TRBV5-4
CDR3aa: CASSRTSNTGELFF

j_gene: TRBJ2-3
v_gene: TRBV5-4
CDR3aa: CASSLDGTMSTDTQYF

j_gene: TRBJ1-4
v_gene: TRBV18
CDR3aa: CASSPGGNNEKLFF

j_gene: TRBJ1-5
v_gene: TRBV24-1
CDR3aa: CATSDGLIQPQHF

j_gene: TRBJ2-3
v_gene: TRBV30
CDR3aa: CAWAGGPLTDTQYF

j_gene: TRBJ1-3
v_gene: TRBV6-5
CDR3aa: CASSLDGISGNTIYF

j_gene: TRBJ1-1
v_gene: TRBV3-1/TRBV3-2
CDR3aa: CASSQESFWTEAFF

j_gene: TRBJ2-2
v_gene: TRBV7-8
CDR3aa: CASSFSTSGLGELFF

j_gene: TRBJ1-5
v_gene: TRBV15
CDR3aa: CATSLRQSNQPQHF

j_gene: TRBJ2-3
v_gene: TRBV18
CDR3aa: CASSTGGTDTQYF

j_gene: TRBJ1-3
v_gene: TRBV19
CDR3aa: CASSYGQGASGNTIYF

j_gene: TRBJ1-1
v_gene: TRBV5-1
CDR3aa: CASKKGAEAFF

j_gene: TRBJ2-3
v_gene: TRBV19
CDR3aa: CASTLLASGTDTQYF

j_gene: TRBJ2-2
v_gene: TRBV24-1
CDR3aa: CATAETRRTGELFF

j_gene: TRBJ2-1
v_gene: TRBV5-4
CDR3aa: CASSFGVGNEQFF

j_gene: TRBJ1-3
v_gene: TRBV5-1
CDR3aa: CASSVTGSSSGNTIYF

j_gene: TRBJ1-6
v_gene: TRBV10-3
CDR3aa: CAISEKGNNSPLHF

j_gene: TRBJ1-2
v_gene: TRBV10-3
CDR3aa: CAISEQGEHYGYTF

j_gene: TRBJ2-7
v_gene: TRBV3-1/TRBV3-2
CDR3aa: CASSQDWRGGREQYF

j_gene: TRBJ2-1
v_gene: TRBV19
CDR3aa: CASSSSGGLSYNEQFF

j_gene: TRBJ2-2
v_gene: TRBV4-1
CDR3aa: CASSQVARGELFF